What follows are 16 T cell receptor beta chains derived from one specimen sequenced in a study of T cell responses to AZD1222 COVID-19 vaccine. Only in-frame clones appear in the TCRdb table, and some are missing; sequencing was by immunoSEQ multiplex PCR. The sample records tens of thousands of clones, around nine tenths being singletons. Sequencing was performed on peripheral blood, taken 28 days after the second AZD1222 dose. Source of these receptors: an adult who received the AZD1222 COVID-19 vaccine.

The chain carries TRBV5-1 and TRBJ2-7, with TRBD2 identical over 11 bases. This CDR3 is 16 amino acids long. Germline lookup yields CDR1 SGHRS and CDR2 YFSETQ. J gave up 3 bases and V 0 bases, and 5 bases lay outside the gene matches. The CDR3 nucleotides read TGCGCCAGCAGCTTGGACCCTAGCGGGGGGAACTACGAGCAGTACTTC. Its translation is CASSLDPSGGNYEQYF.

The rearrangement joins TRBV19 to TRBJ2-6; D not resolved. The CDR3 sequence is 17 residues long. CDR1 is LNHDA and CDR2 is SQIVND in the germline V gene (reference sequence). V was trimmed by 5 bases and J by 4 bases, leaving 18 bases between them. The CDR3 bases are TGTGCCAGTAGTCTTACTCAACATCGGCGAGGGGCCAACGTCCTGACTTTC. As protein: CASSLTQHRRGANVLTF.

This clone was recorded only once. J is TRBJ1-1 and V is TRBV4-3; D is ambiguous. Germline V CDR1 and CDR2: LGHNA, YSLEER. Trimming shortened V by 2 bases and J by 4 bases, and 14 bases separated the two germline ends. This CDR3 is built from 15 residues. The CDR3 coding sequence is TGCGCCAGCAGCCAAACCGTCGGGGTGGGCACTGAAGCTTTCTTT. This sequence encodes CASSQTVGVGTEAFF.

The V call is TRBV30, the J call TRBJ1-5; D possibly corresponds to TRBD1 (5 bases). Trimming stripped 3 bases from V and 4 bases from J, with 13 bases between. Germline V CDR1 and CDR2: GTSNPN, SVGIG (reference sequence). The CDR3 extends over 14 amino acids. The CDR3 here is CAWSRDRTNQPQHF. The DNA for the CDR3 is TGTGCCTGGAGCCGGGACCGAACAAATCAGCCCCAGCATTTT.

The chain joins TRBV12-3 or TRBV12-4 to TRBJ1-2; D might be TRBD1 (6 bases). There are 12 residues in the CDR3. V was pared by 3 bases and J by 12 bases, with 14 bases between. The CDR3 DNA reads TGTGCCAGCAGTTTTGGCGGGACACGGCACACCTTC. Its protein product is CASSFGGTRHTF.

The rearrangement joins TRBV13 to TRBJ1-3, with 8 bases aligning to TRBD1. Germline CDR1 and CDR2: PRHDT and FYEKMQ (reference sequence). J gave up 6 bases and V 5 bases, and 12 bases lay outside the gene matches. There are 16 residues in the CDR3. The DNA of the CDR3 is TGTGCCAGCAGCCTGGGACAGGCCCTCCTATCAAACACCATATATTTT. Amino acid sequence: CASSLGQALLSNTIYF.

CDR3: CASSYRQGTEAFF. CDR3 DNA sequence: TGTGCCAGCAGCTACAGACAGGGAACTGAAGCTTTCTTT. The genes are TRBV3-1 (or the pseudogene TRBV3-2) and TRBJ1-1, with 7 nucleotides matching TRBD1. With 5 bases clipped from V and 5 bases from J, the junction kept 5 bases outside the gene matches. Germline lookup yields CDR1 LGHDT and CDR2 YNNKEL (reference sequence). The CDR3 has 13 residues.

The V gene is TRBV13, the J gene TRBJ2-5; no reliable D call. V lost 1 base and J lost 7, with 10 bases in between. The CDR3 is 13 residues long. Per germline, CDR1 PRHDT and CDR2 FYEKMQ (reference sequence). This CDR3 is CASSLERWGTQYF. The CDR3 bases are TGTGCCAGCAGCTTAGAACGGTGGGGGACCCAGTACTTC.

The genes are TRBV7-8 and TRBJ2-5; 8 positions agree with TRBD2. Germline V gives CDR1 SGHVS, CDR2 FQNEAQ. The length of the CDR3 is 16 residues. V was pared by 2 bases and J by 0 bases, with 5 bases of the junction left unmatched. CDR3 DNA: TGTGCCAGCAGCTTATTCCTAGCGGGTAACCAAGAGACCCAGTACTTC. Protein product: CASSLFLAGNQETQYF. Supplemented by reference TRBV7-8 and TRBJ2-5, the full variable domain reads GAGVSQSPRYKVAKRGQDVALRCDPISGHVSLFWYQQALGQGPEFLTYFQNEAQLDKSGLPSDRFFAERPEGSVSTLKIQRTQQEDSAVYLCASSLFLAGNQETQYFGPGTRLLVL.

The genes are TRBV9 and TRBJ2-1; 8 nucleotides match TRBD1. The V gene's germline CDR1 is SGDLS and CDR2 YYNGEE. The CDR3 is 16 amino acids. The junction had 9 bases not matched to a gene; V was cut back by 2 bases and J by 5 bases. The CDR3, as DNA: TGTGCCAGCAGCGTCTTCCGGGACAGGCACAACAATGAGCAGTTCTTC. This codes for CASSVFRDRHNNEQFF.

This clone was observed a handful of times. CDR3 loop: CASSSTGGDGYTF. The CDR3 DNA reads TGTGCCAGCAGTTCCACAGGGGGAGATGGCTACACCTTC. V usage is TRBV6-6 and J usage is TRBJ1-2; the match to TRBD1 covers 8 bases. The length of the CDR3 is 13 residues. In germline, CDR1 is MNHNY, CDR2 SVGAGI (reference sequence). V lost 4 bases, J lost 6 bases, and 4 bases stayed unmatched.

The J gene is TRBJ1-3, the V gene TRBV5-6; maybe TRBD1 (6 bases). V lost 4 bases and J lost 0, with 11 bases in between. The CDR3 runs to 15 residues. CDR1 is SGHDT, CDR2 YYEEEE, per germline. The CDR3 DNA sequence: TGTGCCAGCAGCCAACAGGGCTACTCTGGAAACACCATATATTTT. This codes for CASSQQGYSGNTIYF.

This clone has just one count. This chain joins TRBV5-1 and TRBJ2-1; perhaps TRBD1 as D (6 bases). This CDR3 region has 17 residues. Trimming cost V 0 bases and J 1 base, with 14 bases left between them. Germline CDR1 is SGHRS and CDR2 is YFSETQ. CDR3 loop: CASSLARAGVSYNEQFF. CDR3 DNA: TGCGCCAGCAGCTTGGCGCGGGCAGGGGTTTCCTACAATGAGCAGTTCTTC. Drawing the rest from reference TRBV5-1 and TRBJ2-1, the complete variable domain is KAGVTQTPRYLIKTRGQQVTLSCSPISGHRSVSWYQQTPGQGLQFLFEYFSETQRNKGNFPGRFSGRQFSNSRSEMNVSTLELGDSALYLCASSLARAGVSYNEQFFGPGTRLTVL.

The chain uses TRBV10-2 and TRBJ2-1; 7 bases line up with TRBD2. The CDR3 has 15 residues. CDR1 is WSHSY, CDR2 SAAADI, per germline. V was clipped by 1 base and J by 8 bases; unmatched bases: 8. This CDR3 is CASSEWTRGSDEQFF. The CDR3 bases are TGCGCCAGCAGTGAGTGGACTAGGGGTAGCGATGAGCAGTTCTTC.

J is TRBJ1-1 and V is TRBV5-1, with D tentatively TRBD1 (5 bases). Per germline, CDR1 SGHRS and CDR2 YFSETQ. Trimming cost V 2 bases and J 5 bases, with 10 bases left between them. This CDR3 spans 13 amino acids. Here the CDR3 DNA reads TGCGCCAGCAGCTTATGGGGCGATACTGAAGCTTTCTTT. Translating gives CASSLWGDTEAFF.

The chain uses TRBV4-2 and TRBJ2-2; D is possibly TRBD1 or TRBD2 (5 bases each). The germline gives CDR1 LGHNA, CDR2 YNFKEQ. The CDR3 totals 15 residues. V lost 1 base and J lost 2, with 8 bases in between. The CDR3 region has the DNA TGTGCCAGCAGCCAAGGGGGGAGTAACACCGGGGAGCTGTTTTTT. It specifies CASSQGGSNTGELFF.